A single TCR beta chain is shown here with its context. This sample was included in a study of T cell responses to AZD1222 COVID-19 vaccine. CDR3 length equals 16 residues. Profiling relied on immunoSEQ multiplex PCR, and the TCRdb table lists in-frame clones only, not all of them. The sample records under 200,000 clones, just over 90% being singletons. Material: peripheral blood, obtained 28 days after the second dose of the MenACWY control vaccine. The gene calls are TRBV21-1 and TRBJ2-1; the table's TRBD1 call for D was not verified on the DNA. TRBV21-1 is designated a pseudogene. This clonotype was sampled from an adult who received the MenACWY meningococcal vaccine as a control. The chain's CDR3 is CASSKDRHLGPNEQFF. CDR3 DNA sequence: TGTGCCAGCAGCAAAGATCGCCACTTGGGGCCGAATGAGCAGTTCTTC.